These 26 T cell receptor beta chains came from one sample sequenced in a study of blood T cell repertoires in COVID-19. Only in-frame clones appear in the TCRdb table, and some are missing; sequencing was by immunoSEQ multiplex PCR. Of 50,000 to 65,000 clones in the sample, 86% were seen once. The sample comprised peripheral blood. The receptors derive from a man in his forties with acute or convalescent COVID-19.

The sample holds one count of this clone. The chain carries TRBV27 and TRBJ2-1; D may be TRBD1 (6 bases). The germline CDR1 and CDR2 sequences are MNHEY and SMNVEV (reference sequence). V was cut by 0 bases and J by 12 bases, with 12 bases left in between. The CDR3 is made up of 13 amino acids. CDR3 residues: CASSLSLQQGQFF. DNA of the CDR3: TGTGCCAGCAGTTTATCACTCCAACAGGGGCAGTTCTTC.

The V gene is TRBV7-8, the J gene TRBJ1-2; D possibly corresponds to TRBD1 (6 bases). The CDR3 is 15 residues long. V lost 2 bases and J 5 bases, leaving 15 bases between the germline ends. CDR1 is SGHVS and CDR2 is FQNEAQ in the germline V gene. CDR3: CASSLTGQGSYGYTF. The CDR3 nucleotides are TGTGCCAGCAGCTTAACGGGTCAGGGGAGTTATGGCTACACCTTC.

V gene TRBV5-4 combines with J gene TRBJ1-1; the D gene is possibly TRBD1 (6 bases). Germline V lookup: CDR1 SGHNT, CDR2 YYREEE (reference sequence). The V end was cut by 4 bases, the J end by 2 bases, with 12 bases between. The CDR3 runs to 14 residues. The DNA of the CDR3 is TGTGCCAGCAGCCCCACAGGGCAAAACACTGAAGCTTTCTTT. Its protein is CASSPTGQNTEAFF. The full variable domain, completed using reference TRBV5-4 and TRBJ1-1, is ETGVTQSPTHLIKTRGQQVTLRCSSQSGHNTVSWYQQALGQGPQFIFQYYREEENGRGNFPPRFSGLQFPNYSSELNVNALELDDSALYLCASSPTGQNTEAFFGQGTRLTVV.

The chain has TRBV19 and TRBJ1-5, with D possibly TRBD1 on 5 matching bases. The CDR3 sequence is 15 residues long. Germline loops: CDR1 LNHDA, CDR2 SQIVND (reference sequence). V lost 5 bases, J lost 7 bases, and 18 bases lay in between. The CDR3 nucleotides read TGTGCCAGTAGTCCCCGCCGGGGGAGAGGACAGCCCCAGCATTTT. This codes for CASSPRRGRGQPQHF. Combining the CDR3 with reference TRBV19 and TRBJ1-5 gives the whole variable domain DGGITQSPKYLFRKEGQNVTLSCEQNLNHDAMYWYRQDPGQGLRLIYYSQIVNDFQKGDIAEGYSVSREKKESFPLTVTSAQKNPTAFYLCASSPRRGRGQPQHFGDGTRLSIL.

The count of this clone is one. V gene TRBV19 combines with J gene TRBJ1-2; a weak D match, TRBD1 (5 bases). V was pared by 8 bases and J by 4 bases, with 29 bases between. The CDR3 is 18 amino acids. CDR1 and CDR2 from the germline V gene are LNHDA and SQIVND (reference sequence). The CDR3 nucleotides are TGTGCCAGTTCCGATAGGGCAACCGGGACTCCTATGGGCTATGGCTACACCTTC. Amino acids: CASSDRATGTPMGYGYTF.

The DNA of the CDR3 is TGCGCCAGCAGCCAAGAGTACAATATCGGGGAGCTGTTTTTT. Translated, it gives CASSQEYNIGELFF. The rearrangement links TRBV4-1 to TRBJ2-2, with unresolved D. CDR3 length equals 14 residues. Trimming took off 0 bases at V and 7 bases at J, with 9 bases between the two ends. Looked up from germline, CDR1 is MGHRA and CDR2 is YSYEKL.

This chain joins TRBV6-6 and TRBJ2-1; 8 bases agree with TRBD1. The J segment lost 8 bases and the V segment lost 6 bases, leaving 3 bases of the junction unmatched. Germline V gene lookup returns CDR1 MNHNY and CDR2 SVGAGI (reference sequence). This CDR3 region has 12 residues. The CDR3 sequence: CASSATGDEQFF. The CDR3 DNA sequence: TGTGCCAGCAGCGCGACAGGGGATGAGCAGTTCTTC.

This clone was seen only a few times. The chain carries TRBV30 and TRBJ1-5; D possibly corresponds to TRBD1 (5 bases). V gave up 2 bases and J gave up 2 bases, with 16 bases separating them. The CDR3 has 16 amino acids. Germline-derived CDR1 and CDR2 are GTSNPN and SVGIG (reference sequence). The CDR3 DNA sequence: TGTGCCTGGAGTTCTCGCAGGGAGGAGGGCAATCAGCCCCAGCATTTT. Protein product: CAWSSRREEGNQPQHF. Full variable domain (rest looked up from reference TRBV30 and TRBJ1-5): SQTIHQWPATLVQPVGSPLSLECTVEGTSNPNLYWYRQAAGRGLQLLFYSVGIGQISSEVPQNLSASRPQDRQFILSSKKLLLSDSGFYLCAWSSRREEGNQPQHFGDGTRLSIL.

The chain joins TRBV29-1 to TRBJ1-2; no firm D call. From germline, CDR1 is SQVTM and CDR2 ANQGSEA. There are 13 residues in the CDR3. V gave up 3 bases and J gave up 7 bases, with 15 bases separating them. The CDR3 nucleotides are TGCAGCGTTGATCCCCCGGAGCTGAGTGGCTACACCTTC. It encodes CSVDPPELSGYTF. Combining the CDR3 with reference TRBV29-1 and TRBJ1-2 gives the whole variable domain SAVISQKPSRDICQRGTSLTIQCQVDSQVTMMFWYRQQPGQSLTLIATANQGSEATYESGFVIDKFPISRPNLTFSTLTVSNMSPEDSSIYLCSVDPPELSGYTFGSGTRLTVV.

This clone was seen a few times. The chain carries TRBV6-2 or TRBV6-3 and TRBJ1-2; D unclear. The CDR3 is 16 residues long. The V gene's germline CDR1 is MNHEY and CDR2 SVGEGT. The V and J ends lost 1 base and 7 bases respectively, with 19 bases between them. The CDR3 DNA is TGTGCCAGCAGTTACTACCCAGGAGGGATTGACTCTGGCTACACCTTC. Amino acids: CASSYYPGGIDSGYTF.

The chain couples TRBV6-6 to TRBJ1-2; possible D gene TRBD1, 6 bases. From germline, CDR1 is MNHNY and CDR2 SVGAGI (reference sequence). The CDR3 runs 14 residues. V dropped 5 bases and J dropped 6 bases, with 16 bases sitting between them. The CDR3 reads CASSHYRDDNGYTF. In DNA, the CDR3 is TGTGCCAGCAGTCATTACAGGGATGACAATGGCTACACCTTC.

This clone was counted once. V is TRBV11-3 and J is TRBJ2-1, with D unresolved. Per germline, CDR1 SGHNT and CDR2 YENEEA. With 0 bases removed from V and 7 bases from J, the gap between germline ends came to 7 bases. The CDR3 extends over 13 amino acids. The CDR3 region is CASSLDRLNEQFF. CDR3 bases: TGTGCCAGCAGCTTAGATCGCCTAAATGAGCAGTTCTTC.

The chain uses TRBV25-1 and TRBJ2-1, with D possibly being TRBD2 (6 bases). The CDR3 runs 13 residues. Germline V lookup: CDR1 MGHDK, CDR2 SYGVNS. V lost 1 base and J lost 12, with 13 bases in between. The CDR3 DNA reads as TGTGCCAGCAGTGAATTGGGACTGGAGGGGCAGTTCTTC. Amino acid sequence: CASSELGLEGQFF. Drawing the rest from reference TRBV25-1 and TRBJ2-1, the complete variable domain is EADIYQTPRYLVIGTGKKITLECSQTMGHDKMYWYQQDPGMELHLIHYSYGVNSTEKGDLSSESTVSRIRTEHFPLTLESARPSHTSQYLCASSELGLEGQFFGPGTRLTVL.

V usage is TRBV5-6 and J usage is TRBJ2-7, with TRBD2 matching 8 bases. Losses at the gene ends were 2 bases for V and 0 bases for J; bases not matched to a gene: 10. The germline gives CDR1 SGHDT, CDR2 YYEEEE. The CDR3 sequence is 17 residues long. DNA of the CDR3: TGTGCCAGCAGCTTTATGAGGAGCGGGGGCCCCTCCTACGAGCAGTACTTC. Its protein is CASSFMRSGGPSYEQYF. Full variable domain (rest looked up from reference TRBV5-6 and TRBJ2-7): DAGVTQSPTHLIKTRGQQVTLRCSPKSGHDTVSWYQQALGQGPQFIFQYYEEEERQRGNFPDRFSGHQFPNYSSELNVNALLLGDSALYLCASSFMRSGGPSYEQYFGPGTRLTVT.

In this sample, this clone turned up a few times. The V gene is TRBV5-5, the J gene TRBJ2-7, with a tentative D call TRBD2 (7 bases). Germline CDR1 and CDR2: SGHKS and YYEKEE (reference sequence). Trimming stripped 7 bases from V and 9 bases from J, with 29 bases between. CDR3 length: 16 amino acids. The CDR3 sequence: CASAPVGGADYSWQYF. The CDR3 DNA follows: TGTGCCAGCGCTCCAGTTGGGGGGGCTGATTATAGTTGGCAGTACTTC.

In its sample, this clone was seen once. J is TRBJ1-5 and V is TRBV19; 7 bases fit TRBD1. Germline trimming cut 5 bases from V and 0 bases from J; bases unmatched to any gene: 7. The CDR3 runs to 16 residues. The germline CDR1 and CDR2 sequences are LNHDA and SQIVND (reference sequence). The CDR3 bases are TGTGCCAGTAGTCTTCAGGGGGGTTATAGCAATCAGCCCCAGCATTTT. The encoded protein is CASSLQGGYSNQPQHF.

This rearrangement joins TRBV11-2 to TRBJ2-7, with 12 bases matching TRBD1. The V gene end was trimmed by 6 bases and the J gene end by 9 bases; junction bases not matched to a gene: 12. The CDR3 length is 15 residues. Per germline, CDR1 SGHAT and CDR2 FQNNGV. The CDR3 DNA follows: TGTGCCAGCAGAAGGCCAGGGACAGGGGGCTTGGGGCAGTACTTC. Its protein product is CASRRPGTGGLGQYF.

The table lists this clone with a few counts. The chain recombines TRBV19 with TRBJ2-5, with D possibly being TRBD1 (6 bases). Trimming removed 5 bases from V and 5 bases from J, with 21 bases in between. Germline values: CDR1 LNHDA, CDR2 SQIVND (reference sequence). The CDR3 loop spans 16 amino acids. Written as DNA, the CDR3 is TGTGCCAGTAGTTCGCCTGGGGCAGGGGTCGGTGAGACCCAGTACTTC. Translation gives CASSSPGAGVGETQYF.

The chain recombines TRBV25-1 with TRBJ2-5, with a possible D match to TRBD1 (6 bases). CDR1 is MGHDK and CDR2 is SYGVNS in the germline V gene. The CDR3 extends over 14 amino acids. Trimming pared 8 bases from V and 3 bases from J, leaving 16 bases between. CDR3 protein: CASGSGGLEETQYF. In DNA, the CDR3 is TGTGCCAGCGGCAGTGGGGGCCTTGAAGAGACCCAGTACTTC.

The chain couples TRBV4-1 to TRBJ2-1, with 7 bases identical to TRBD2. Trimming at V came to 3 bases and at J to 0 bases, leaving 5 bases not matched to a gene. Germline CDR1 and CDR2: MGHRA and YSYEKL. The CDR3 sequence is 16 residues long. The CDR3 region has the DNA TGCGCCAGCAGCCAGTTTCGGGGGGACTCCTACAATGAGCAGTTCTTC. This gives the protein CASSQFRGDSYNEQFF.

The CDR3 loop is CASSYRTGKSNTIYF. The DNA for the CDR3 is TGTGCCAGTAGTTACCGGACAGGGAAAAGTAACACCATATATTTT. The chain links TRBV19 to TRBJ1-3; the match to TRBD1 covers 8 bases. Germline V gene sequence: CDR1 LNHDA, CDR2 SQIVND (reference sequence). J lost 7 bases, V lost 5 bases, and 10 bases had no gene match. The CDR3 runs to 15 residues.

CDR3 nucleotides: TGTGCCAGCAGCTCCGGGACAGGGGGCGATTCACCCCTCCACTTT. Translation: CASSSGTGGDSPLHF. This sequence joins TRBV11-3 and TRBJ1-6; 12 nucleotides match TRBD1. Germline loops: CDR1 SGHNT, CDR2 YENEEA. Trimming at V came to 4 bases and at J to 8 bases, leaving 3 bases not matched to a gene. The CDR3 loop spans 15 amino acids.

The CDR3 loop is CASSLDRAGTEAFF. The CDR3 DNA sequence: TGTGCCAGCAGCTTGGATAGGGCAGGGACTGAAGCTTTCTTT. V is TRBV5-6 and J is TRBJ1-1; D is possibly TRBD1 (5 bases). Per germline, CDR1 SGHDT and CDR2 YYEEEE. The CDR3 covers 14 residues. V was cut by 0 bases and J by 5 bases, with 11 bases left in between.

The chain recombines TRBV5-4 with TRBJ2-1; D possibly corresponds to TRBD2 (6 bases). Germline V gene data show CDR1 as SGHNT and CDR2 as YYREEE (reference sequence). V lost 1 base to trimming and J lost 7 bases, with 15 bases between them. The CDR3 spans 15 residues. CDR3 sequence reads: CASSLRGGTGNEQFF. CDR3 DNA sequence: TGTGCCAGCAGCTTGAGGGGCGGGACGGGAAATGAGCAGTTCTTC.

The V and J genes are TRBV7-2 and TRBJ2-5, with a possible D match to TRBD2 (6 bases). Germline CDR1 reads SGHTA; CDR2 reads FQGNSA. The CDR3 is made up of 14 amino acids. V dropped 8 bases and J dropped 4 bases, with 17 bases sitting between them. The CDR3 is CASGPRIGGETQYF. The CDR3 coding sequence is TGTGCCAGCGGGCCCCGGATCGGGGGAGAGACCCAGTACTTC.

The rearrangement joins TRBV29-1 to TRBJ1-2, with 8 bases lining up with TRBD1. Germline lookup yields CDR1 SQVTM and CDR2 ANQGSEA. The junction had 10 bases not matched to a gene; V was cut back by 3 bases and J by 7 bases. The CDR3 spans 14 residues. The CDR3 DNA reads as TGCAGCGTTGAGGACGGACAGGGAGGGTCTGGCTACACCTTC. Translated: CSVEDGQGGSGYTF.